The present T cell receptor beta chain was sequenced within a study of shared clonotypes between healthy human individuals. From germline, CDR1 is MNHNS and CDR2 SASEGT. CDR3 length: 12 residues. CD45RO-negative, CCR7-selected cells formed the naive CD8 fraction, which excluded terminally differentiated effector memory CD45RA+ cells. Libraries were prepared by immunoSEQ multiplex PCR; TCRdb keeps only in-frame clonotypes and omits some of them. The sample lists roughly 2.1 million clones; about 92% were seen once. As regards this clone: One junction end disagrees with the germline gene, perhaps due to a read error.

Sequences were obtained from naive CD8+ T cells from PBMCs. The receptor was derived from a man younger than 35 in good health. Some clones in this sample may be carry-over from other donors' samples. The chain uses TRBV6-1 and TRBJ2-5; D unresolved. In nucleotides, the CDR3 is TGTGCCGGCAGTGGTGTACGGGAGACCCAGTACTTC. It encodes CAGSGVRETQYF.